The 28 T cell receptor beta chains below all came from one sample that was sequenced in a study of T-cell reconstitution after alpha-beta-depleted transplantation in children. A TCRbeta library incorporating unique molecular identifiers was prepared. One entry per CDR3 protein, called by TCRdb with MiXCR from the PCR reads. Among about 400,000 distinct CDR3 sequences listed, over 20% were seen once. The source material was PBMCs from the stem cell graft donor, sampled from the stem cell graft. These receptors were taken from a human donor who donated a stem cell graft to a child with acute myeloid leukemia.

The CDR3 sequence is CSATREFFRGDIQYF. CDR3 in DNA: TGCAGTGCTACACGGGAGTTTTTCCGGGGGGACATTCAGTACTTC. The chain employs TRBV20-1 and TRBJ2-4; 7 bases are shared with TRBD2. This CDR3 is 15 amino acids long. Trimming at V came to 4 bases and at J to 8 bases, leaving 14 bases not matched to a gene. Germline V gives CDR1 DFQATT, CDR2 SNEGSKA (reference sequence).

This clonotype was seen at least ten times. The chain uses TRBV29-1 and TRBJ2-7; D perhaps matches TRBD1 (6 bases). Germline CDR1 reads SQVTM; CDR2 reads ANQGSEA. The CDR3 runs to 12 residues. V lost 4 bases and J lost 5, with 12 bases in between. This chain's CDR3 is CSVGKGHDEQYF. The DNA of the CDR3 is TGCAGCGTTGGAAAGGGACACGACGAGCAGTACTTC.

The chain carries TRBV15 and TRBJ2-1; 11 bases line up with TRBD2. Losses at the gene ends were 5 bases for V and 7 bases for J; bases not matched to a gene: 7. The CDR3 contains 15 residues. Germline V lookup: CDR1 LNHNV, CDR2 YYDKDF (reference sequence). The CDR3 here is CATSGTSGSGNEQFF. The CDR3 DNA sequence: TGTGCCACCAGCGGAACTAGCGGGAGCGGAAATGAGCAGTTCTTC.

About this clonotype: A much bigger clone sits one base away, suggesting this may be a read error. The chain links TRBV6-2 or TRBV6-3 to TRBJ2-5; D might be TRBD1 or TRBD2, each matching 5 bases. Germline CDR1 reads MNHEY; CDR2 reads SVGEGT. Trimming removed 2 bases from V and 4 bases from J, with 5 bases in between. This CDR3 is 12 amino acids long. The CDR3: CASSYGGETQYF. CDR3 nucleotide sequence: TGTGCCAGCAGTTACGGGGGAGAGACCCAGTACTTC.

This clonotype was seen more than once but under ten times. The rearrangement uses TRBV10-2 and TRBJ2-1; 7 nucleotides agree with TRBD2. The CDR3 loop spans 13 amino acids. V lost 8 bases to trimming and J lost 6 bases; unmatched junction nucleotides: 7. The germline CDR1 and CDR2 sequences are WSHSY and SAAADI. In DNA form, the CDR3 reads TGCGCCAGCTTAGAAGGGAGGGGCAATGAGCAGTTCTTC. The encoded protein is CASLEGRGNEQFF.

This clonotype has just a few counts. The V gene is TRBV7-2, the J gene TRBJ2-5; TRBD2 matches 10 bases. V shed 5 bases and J 5 bases; nucleotides not matched to a gene: 8. The CDR3 length is 15 residues. Germline V CDR1 and CDR2: SGHTA, FQGNSA. Here the CDR3 DNA reads TGTGCCAGCAGCACCTTAGCGGGAGGAAGGGAGACCCAGTACTTC. It is translated as CASSTLAGGRETQYF.

The chain employs TRBV6-2 or TRBV6-3 and TRBJ2-1, with a weak D call TRBD2 (7 bases). Germline V gene data show CDR1 as MNHEY and CDR2 as SVGEGT. The CDR3 sequence is 14 residues long. With 6 bases removed from V and 6 bases from J, the gap between germline ends came to 15 bases. The CDR3 DNA reads TGTGCCAGCAGCAACGGGGGGCAGATCAATGAGCAGTTCTTC. Its protein product is CASSNGGQINEQFF.

J is TRBJ2-7 and V is TRBV29-1; 7 bases align to TRBD1. The germline gives CDR1 SQVTM, CDR2 ANQGSEA. This CDR3 spans 12 amino acids. V shed 7 bases, J shed 2 bases, and the junction held 5 bases outside the gene matches. The CDR3 region is CSATGQAYEQYF. In nucleotides, the CDR3 is TGCAGCGCGACAGGGCAGGCCTACGAGCAGTACTTC.

This chain uses TRBV4-3 with TRBJ2-1; D is unresolved. V lost 6 bases, J lost 3 bases, and 12 bases lay in between. CDR3 length equals 14 residues. Per germline, CDR1 LGHNA and CDR2 YSLEER. The CDR3, as DNA: TGCGCCAGCAGTATCGACATGAGCTACAATGAGCAGTTCTTC. Protein sequence: CASSIDMSYNEQFF.

Many counts were recorded for this clonotype. The J gene is TRBJ2-7, the V gene TRBV29-1; D is ambiguous. Per germline, CDR1 SQVTM and CDR2 ANQGSEA. This CDR3 is built from 12 residues. V lost 3 bases to trimming and J lost 6 bases, with 12 bases between them. CDR3 loop: CSVDGPRREQYF. The CDR3 DNA follows: TGCAGCGTTGATGGCCCTAGACGCGAGCAGTACTTC.

In its sample, this clonotype was seen a few times. The V and J genes are TRBV29-1 and TRBJ2-7, with 8 bases aligning to TRBD2. The CDR3 sequence is 14 residues long. J gave up 2 bases and V 4 bases, and 7 bases lay outside the gene matches. Germline V CDR1 and CDR2: SQVTM, ANQGSEA. The CDR3 loop reads CSVGPAGVPYEQYF. The CDR3 DNA is TGCAGCGTTGGTCCAGCGGGAGTCCCCTACGAGCAGTACTTC.

The chain combines TRBV2 with TRBJ2-1, with D maybe TRBD1 (6 bases). Trimming took 4 bases from V and 10 from J, leaving 11 bases between them. CDR3 length: 12 amino acids. CDR1 and CDR2 (germline): SNHLY, FYNNEI. The CDR3 DNA reads as TGTGCCAGCAGTGTCCAGGGGACAGAGCAGTTCTTC. Translated, it gives CASSVQGTEQFF.

V usage is TRBV5-1 and J usage is TRBJ2-4; TRBD2 matches 7 bases. J gave up 8 bases and V 5 bases, and 10 bases lay outside the gene matches. Germline-derived CDR1 and CDR2 are SGHRS and YFSETQ. The CDR3 is 14 amino acids. CDR3 DNA sequence: TGCGCCAGCAGGGACCCCTCGGCGGGGGACATTCAGTACTTC. Protein sequence: CASRDPSAGDIQYF.

This chain uses TRBV28 with TRBJ2-7; no firm D call. Deletions cut 8 bases from V and 2 bases from J, with 13 bases between. This CDR3 contains 13 residues. Looked up from germline, CDR1 is MDHEN and CDR2 is SYDVKM. The CDR3 DNA sequence: TGTGCCAGCCAAAAAACGGGCCCCTACGAGCAGTACTTC. Its translation is CASQKTGPYEQYF.

CDR3 sequence reads: CAIETGSGYGYTF. CDR3 DNA sequence: TGTGCCATAGAAACAGGTTCTGGGTATGGCTACACCTTC. The chain carries TRBV25-1 and TRBJ1-2; TRBD1 might be the D (5 bases). Germline CDR1 MGHDK, CDR2 SYGVNS. This CDR3 comprises 13 residues. V was cut by 10 bases and J by 5 bases, with 17 bases left in between.

This clonotype has ten or more counts. The rearrangement uses TRBV9 and TRBJ2-1; no clear D. CDR1 SGDLS and CDR2 YYNGEE come from the germline V gene. This CDR3 comprises 13 residues. V lost 0 bases and J lost 8, with 9 bases in between. This CDR3 is CASSVVVDHEQFF. The CDR3 DNA follows: TGTGCCAGCAGCGTAGTGGTGGATCATGAGCAGTTCTTC.

This chain uses TRBV7-9 with TRBJ2-1; D may correspond to TRBD1 or TRBD2 (5 bases each). CDR1 SEHNR and CDR2 FQNEAQ come from the germline V gene (reference sequence). Trimming cost V 2 bases and J 6 bases, with 14 bases left between them. The CDR3 is 15 amino acids. CDR3: CASSLPPGAPNEQFF. The CDR3 DNA is TGTGCCAGCAGCTTACCTCCCGGGGCCCCCAATGAGCAGTTCTTC.

This clonotype was observed a handful of times. V and J are TRBV7-9 and TRBJ1-4, with 10 bases matching TRBD1. CDR1 is SEHNR, CDR2 FQNEAQ, per germline (reference sequence). J was trimmed by 6 bases and V by 3 bases; bases with no gene match: 1. The CDR3 is made up of 14 amino acids. DNA for the CDR3: TGTGCCAGCAGCTTCGGGACAGGGGATGAAAAACTGTTTTTT. Amino acids: CASSFGTGDEKLFF.

V is TRBV6-1 and J is TRBJ2-1; unclear D gene. CDR3 length: 14 residues. The ends were cut back, 5 bases at V and 4 bases at J, with 12 bases in the middle. Germline loops: CDR1 MNHNS, CDR2 SASEGT. The CDR3 here is CASSNPLQYNEQFF. Written as DNA, the CDR3 is TGTGCCAGCAGTAATCCACTCCAGTACAATGAGCAGTTCTTC.

The J gene is TRBJ2-7, the V gene TRBV27; 7 bases fit TRBD2. The germline gives CDR1 MNHEY, CDR2 SMNVEV (reference sequence). There are 15 residues in the CDR3. Losses at the gene ends were 2 bases for V and 0 bases for J; bases not matched to a gene: 4. Here the CDR3 DNA reads TGTGCCAGCAGTTTACTAGCGGAGCCCTCCTACGAGCAGTACTTC. Encoded protein: CASSLLAEPSYEQYF.

This clonotype showed up just a few times. This chain joins TRBV18 and TRBJ1-1; 8 bases line up with TRBD1. The trim removed 6 bases at V and 5 bases at J, leaving 5 bases unmatched. Per germline, CDR1 KGHSH and CDR2 LQKENI. This CDR3 comprises 13 residues. CDR3 sequence reads: CASSQGAMTEAFF. In nucleotides, the CDR3 is TGTGCCAGCTCCCAGGGGGCGATGACTGAAGCTTTCTTT.

There are a few counts of this clonotype. The chain joins TRBV5-1 to TRBJ2-1, with 8 bases identical to TRBD2. The length of the CDR3 is 13 residues. V was pared by 7 bases and J by 6 bases, with 6 bases of the junction left unmatched. Per germline, CDR1 SGHRS and CDR2 YFSETQ. The DNA of the CDR3 is TGCGCCAGCGCCGGCGGGGGGCTCAATGAGCAGTTCTTC. Residues: CASAGGGLNEQFF.

The V and J genes are TRBV5-6 and TRBJ2-3; tentatively, D is TRBD1 (5 bases). The germline gives CDR1 SGHDT, CDR2 YYEEEE. The ends were cut back, 2 bases at V and 8 bases at J, with 18 bases in the middle. The CDR3 covers 15 residues. The CDR3 DNA is TGTGCCAGCAGCTTTGGGCAGGGTAGAGATGGTACGCAGTATTTT. This encodes CASSFGQGRDGTQYF.

The chain joins TRBV6-2 or TRBV6-3 to TRBJ2-4; D unresolved. The CDR3 length is 16 residues. The V gene lost 2 bases and the J gene lost 0 bases, with 11 bases spanning the gap. CDR1 is MNHEY and CDR2 is SVGEGT in the germline V gene. DNA for the CDR3: TGTGCCAGCAGTTACCAACAAAGGGTAGCCAAAAACATTCAGTACTTC. It specifies CASSYQQRVAKNIQYF.

CDR3 protein: CASSLASVAGDYEQYF. CDR3 nucleotides: TGTGCCAGCAGCTTAGCAAGTGTTGCAGGGGACTACGAGCAGTACTTC. The chain carries TRBV7-9 and TRBJ2-7; perhaps TRBD1 as D (6 bases). Looked up from germline, CDR1 is SEHNR and CDR2 is FQNEAQ (reference sequence). Trimming removed 0 bases from V and 3 bases from J, with 15 bases in between. The CDR3 runs to 16 residues. The variable domain in full, with the rest retrieved from reference TRBV7-9 and TRBJ2-7, is DTGVSQNPRHKITKRGQNVTFRCDPISEHNRLYWYRQTLGQGPEFLTYFQNEAQLEKSRLLSDRFSAERPKGSFSTLEIQRTEQGDSAMYLCASSLASVAGDYEQYFGPGTRLTVT.

This clonotype appeared many times. Here the CDR3 reads CASSPGTNEDTQYF. CDR3 in DNA: TGTGCCAGCAGTCCCGGGACTAACGAGGATACGCAGTATTTT. The V gene is TRBV6-1, the J gene TRBJ2-3; 7 nucleotides agree with TRBD2. V shed 5 bases, J shed 6 bases, and the junction held 8 bases outside the gene matches. The germline V gene encodes CDR1 MNHNS and CDR2 SASEGT. The CDR3 runs 14 residues.

This clonotype was picked up a small number of times. The chain is built from TRBV27 and TRBJ1-1; unclear D gene. CDR3 length equals 13 residues. Per the germline V gene, CDR1 is MNHEY and CDR2 is SMNVEV (reference sequence). Deletions cut 5 bases from V and 9 bases from J, with 16 bases between. The chain's CDR3 is CASSVVGYGKAFF. CDR3 sequence (DNA): TGTGCCAGCAGTGTCGTCGGATATGGCAAAGCTTTCTTT.

Ten or more counts support this clonotype. The J gene is TRBJ2-7, the V gene TRBV29-1; D gene unclear. The CDR3 extends over 12 amino acids. The germline V gene has CDR1 SQVTM and CDR2 ANQGSEA. The V gene lost 6 bases and the J gene lost 5 bases, with 14 bases spanning the gap. CDR3 in DNA: TGCAGCGTATATTCGGACGTCCACGAGCAGTACTTC. Residues: CSVYSDVHEQYF.